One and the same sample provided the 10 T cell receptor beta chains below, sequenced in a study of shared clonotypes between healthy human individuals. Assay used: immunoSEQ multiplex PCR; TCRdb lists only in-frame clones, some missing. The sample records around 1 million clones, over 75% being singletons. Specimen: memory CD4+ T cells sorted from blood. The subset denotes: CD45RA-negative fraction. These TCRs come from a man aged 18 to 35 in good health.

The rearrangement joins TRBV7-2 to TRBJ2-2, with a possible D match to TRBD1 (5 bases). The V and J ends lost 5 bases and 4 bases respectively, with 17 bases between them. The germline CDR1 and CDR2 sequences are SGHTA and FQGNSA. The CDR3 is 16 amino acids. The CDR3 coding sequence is TGTGCCAGCAGCGTCCCAGGGCGTGGGCCCACCGGGGAGCTGTTTTTT. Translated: CASSVPGRGPTGELFF.

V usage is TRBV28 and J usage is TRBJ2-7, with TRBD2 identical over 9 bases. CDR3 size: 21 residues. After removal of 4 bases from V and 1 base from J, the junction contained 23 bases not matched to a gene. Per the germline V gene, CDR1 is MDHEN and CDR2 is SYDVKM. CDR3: CASSWGAGGKAGVRGSYEQYF. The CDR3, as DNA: TGTGCCAGCAGTTGGGGAGCGGGAGGCAAGGCCGGAGTACGAGGGTCCTACGAGCAGTACTTC. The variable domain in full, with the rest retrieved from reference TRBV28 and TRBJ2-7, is DVKVTQSSRYLVKRTGEKVFLECVQDMDHENMFWYRQDPGLGLRLIYFSYDVKMKEKGDIPEGYSVSREKKERFSLILESASTNQTSMYLCASSWGAGGKAGVRGSYEQYFGPGTRLTVT.

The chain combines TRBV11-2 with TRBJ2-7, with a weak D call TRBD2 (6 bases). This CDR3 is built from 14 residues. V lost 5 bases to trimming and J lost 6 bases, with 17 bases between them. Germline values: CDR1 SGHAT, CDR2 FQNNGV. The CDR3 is CASSVTGLISEQYF. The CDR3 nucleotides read TGTGCCAGCAGCGTAACTGGACTAATCTCCGAGCAGTACTTC.

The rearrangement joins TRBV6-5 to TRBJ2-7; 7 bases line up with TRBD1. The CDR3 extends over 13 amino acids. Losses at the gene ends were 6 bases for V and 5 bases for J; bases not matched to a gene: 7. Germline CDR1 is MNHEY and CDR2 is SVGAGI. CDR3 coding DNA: TGTGCCAGCAGGACGACAGGGATCGACGAGCAGTACTTC. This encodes CASRTTGIDEQYF.

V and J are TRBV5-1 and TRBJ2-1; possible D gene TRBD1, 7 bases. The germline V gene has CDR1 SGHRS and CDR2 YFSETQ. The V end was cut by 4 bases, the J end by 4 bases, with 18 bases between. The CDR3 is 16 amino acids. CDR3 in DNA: TGCGCCAGCAGCCCCGGGAGACAGGGCCCATACAATGAGCAGTTCTTC. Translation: CASSPGRQGPYNEQFF.

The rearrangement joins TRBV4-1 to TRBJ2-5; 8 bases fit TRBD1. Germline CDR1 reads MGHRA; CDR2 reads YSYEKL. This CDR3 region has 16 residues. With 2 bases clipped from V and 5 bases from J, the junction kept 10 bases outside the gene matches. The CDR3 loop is CASSQRPGQAMETQYF. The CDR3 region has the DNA TGCGCCAGCAGCCAAAGACCGGGACAGGCGATGGAGACCCAGTACTTC.

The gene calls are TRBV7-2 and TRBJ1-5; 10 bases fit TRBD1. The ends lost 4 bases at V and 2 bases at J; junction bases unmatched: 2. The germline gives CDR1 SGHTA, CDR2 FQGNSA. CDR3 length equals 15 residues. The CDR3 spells CASSYGTGGNQPQHF. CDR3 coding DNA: TGTGCCAGCAGCTACGGGACAGGGGGCAATCAGCCCCAGCATTTT. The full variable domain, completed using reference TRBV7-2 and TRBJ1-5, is GAGVSQSPSNKVTEKGKDVELRCDPISGHTALYWYRQSLGQGLEFLIYFQGNSAPDKSGLPSDRFSAERTGGSVSTLTIQRTQQEDSAVYLCASSYGTGGNQPQHFGDGTRLSIL.

The CDR3 reads CASTWAGGETQYF. CDR3 sequence (DNA): TGTGCCTCTACCTGGGCAGGAGGGGAGACCCAGTACTTC. The chain combines TRBV10-3 with TRBJ2-5; tentative D call: TRBD2 (6 bases). The CDR3 contains 13 residues. Germline CDR1 is ENHRY and CDR2 is SYGVKD. V lost 11 bases and J 5 bases, leaving 18 bases between the germline ends.

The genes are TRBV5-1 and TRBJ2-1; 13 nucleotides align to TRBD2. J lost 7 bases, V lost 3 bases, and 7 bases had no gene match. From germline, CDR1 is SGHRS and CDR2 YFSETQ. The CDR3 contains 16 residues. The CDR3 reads CASSSSPGLAGNEQFF. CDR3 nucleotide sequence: TGCGCCAGCAGCTCCTCACCGGGACTAGCGGGAAATGAGCAGTTCTTC.

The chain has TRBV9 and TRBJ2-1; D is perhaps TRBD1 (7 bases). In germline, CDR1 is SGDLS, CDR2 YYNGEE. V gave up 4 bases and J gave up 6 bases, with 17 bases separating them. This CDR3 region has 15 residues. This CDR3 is CASSFRDREANEQFF. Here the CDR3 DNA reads TGTGCCAGCAGCTTCCGCGACAGGGAGGCCAATGAGCAGTTCTTC.